The present T cell receptor beta chain was sequenced within a study of T cells after yellow fever vaccination. Overall study findings and caveats: Once the booster was given, most primary-vaccination clones reappeared, at approximately 97% for CD4 and around 90% for CD8. Repertoires sorted by FACS could include abundant clonotypes that are contaminants from the bulk population. It was a weaker secondary response, yet one that peaked faster, at day 5 versus 15.

Production of TCR cDNA was by 5'RACE template switching, which also added a universal primer site and UMIs. From the 5' RACE reads, TCRdb called clonotypes with MiXCR, one entry per CDR3 protein. The data contain 300,000 to 400,000 distinct CDR3 sequences, 8.5% to 9% of them singletons. CDR3 size: 19 residues. Trimming stripped 8 bases from V and 6 bases from J, with 31 bases between. As regards this clonotype: Antigen specificity is unknown.

The receptor was derived from a man aged 18 to 30 who received the YFV17D yellow fever vaccine. The chain carries TRBV12-3 or TRBV12-4 and TRBJ2-2; D could derive from TRBD1 or TRBD2 (5 bases each). Sequenced material: PBMCs, taken on the day of the first yellow fever vaccination. CDR3 nucleotide sequence: TGTGCCAGCCTTGCCAGGGAACGGGGTCTCATCCATCGGGCCGGGGAGCTGTTTTTT. It yields the protein CASLARERGLIHRAGELFF.